The next 7 T cell receptor beta chains were all read from a single sample in a study of cytotoxic CD8 clonotypes in ibrutinib-treated CLL. Sequencing was performed with immunoSEQ multiplex PCR; in TCRdb, only in-frame clones are kept and a portion is missing. The table records roughly 200,000 clones, about two thirds of them present only once. Sequences were derived from PBMCs, sampled after 24 months of ibrutinib treatment. Receptor source: a human donor with chronic lymphocytic leukemia.

This clone was seen only once. The rearrangement joins TRBV6-5 to TRBJ1-3, with TRBD1 as a possible D gene (5 bases). Per germline, CDR1 MNHEY and CDR2 SVGAGI. V lost 1 base and J 0 bases, leaving 10 bases between the germline ends. This CDR3 is built from 16 residues. The CDR3 coding sequence is TGTGCCAGCAGTTACTTTGGGGGGAACTCTGGAAACACCATATATTTT. Translation: CASSYFGGNSGNTIYF.

V gene TRBV19 combines with J gene TRBJ1-1, with D maybe TRBD1 (5 bases). Germline CDR1 reads LNHDA; CDR2 reads SQIVND (reference sequence). V dropped 2 bases and J dropped 3 bases, with 16 bases sitting between them. The CDR3 sequence is 16 residues long. DNA for the CDR3: TGTGCCAGTAGTATACAAAACGGGGCTTGGTACACTGAAGCTTTCTTT. Amino acid sequence: CASSIQNGAWYTEAFF.

A note on this clone: Relative to the germline gene, one junction end is altered; a read error may explain this. The rearrangement uses TRBV18 and TRBJ1-1; D uncertain. There are 13 residues in the CDR3. The germline V gene encodes CDR1 KGHSH and CDR2 LQKENI. The CDR3 loop is CASLPSRNTEAFF. The DNA for the CDR3 is TGTGCCAGCTTACCAAGCAGGAACACTGAAGCTTTCTTT.

This clone has a handful of counts. The chain couples TRBV4-2 to TRBJ2-1; 9 bases align to TRBD2. The CDR3 consists of 17 residues. J was trimmed by 9 bases and V by 4 bases; bases with no gene match: 16. The germline V gene has CDR1 LGHNA and CDR2 YNFKEQ. The CDR3 nucleotides read TGTGCCAGCAGCCCCCAGACGACCTTTAGCGGGAGTGGTGAGCAGTTCTTC. Amino acid sequence: CASSPQTTFSGSGEQFF.

The chain has TRBV9 and TRBJ2-7; 11 positions match TRBD2. CDR1 is SGDLS, CDR2 YYNGEE, per germline. With V trimmed by 5 bases and J by 2 bases, 6 bases remained unmatched. The CDR3 covers 15 residues. CDR3 bases: TGTGCCAGCAGTCTTACTAGCGGGAGCGCCTACGAGCAGTACTTC. It translates to CASSLTSGSAYEQYF.

This chain joins TRBV16 and TRBJ2-7, with 8 bases identical to TRBD1. Per the germline V gene, CDR1 is KGHSY and CDR2 is FQNENV. V shed 4 bases, J shed 2 bases, and the junction held 7 bases outside the gene matches. The CDR3 covers 15 residues. CDR3 protein: CASSLGQGVAYEQYF. The CDR3 DNA sequence: TGTGCCAGCAGCCTTGGACAGGGCGTCGCCTACGAGCAGTACTTC.

The rearrangement links TRBV4-1 to TRBJ2-4, with 9 bases lining up with TRBD1. This CDR3 is built from 16 residues. J lost 7 bases, V lost 5 bases, and 12 bases had no gene match. Germline-derived CDR1 and CDR2 are MGHRA and YSYEKL. The CDR3 protein is CASSLMPGQGGNIQYF. CDR3 nucleotides: TGCGCCAGCAGCTTAATGCCGGGACAGGGTGGGAACATTCAGTACTTC.